This T cell receptor (beta chain) was retrieved from a study of T cells in localized non-small cell lung cancer. Study-level results: Adjacent uninvolved lung tissue had the highest T cell clonality, exceeding tumor.

Sequencing was performed with immunoSEQ multiplex PCR; in TCRdb, only in-frame clones are kept and a portion is missing. The profile shows about 70,000 clones, 80% to 90% of them singletons. Germline values: CDR1 SGHDT, CDR2 YYEEEE. The CDR3 is 14 residues long. V was clipped by 4 bases and J by 4 bases; unmatched bases: 6. Of note for this clone: Its antigen is still unknown.

Sequences were derived from peripheral blood, sampled before any cancer treatment. The chain recombines TRBV5-6 with TRBJ1-2; 8 bases agree with TRBD1. The sequence came from a male donor aged 60 or over with stage III squamous cell lung carcinoma. This chain's CDR3 is CASSPTGVRYGYTF. CDR3 nucleotide sequence: TGTGCCAGCAGCCCGACAGGGGTACGCTATGGCTACACCTTC.